This T cell receptor beta chain was sequenced during a study of CD8 T cells in ankylosing spondylitis. Study-wide findings and caveats: Significantly higher representation of disease-linked clones was reported for matched ankylosing spondylitis synovial fluid. Disease-linked clones bore a CD8+ phenotype, appearing relatively rarely in peripheral blood. What seemed typical of ankylosing spondylitis blood was a TCR beta motif built from roughly 8 highly homologous variants.

Note on this clonotype: As yet, its antigen is unknown.

Using quantitative 5'-RACE with molecular barcodes, the authors made TCR beta libraries. TCRdb analysed the 5' RACE reads with MiXCR anew, one entry per CDR3 protein. The profile shows about 250,000 distinct CDR3 sequences, about 30% of them singletons. This CDR3 is built from 13 residues. Germline V CDR1 and CDR2: SQVTM, ANQGSEA. The V gene lost 1 base and the J gene lost 8 bases, with 14 bases spanning the gap. Sequenced material: blood, either unsorted or a sorted T cell fraction (not recorded which). The J gene is TRBJ1-2, the V gene TRBV29-1; D gene ambiguous. This TCR was sampled from a male donor with ankylosing spondylitis or in good health (not recorded which). CDR3 sequence: CSVEVIGPGGYTF. CDR3 DNA: TGCAGCGTTGAAGTTATCGGTCCGGGAGGCTACACCTTC.